Described below is a single T cell receptor beta chain sequence and its context. Trimming at V came to 2 bases and at J to 4 bases, leaving 7 bases not matched to a gene. Germline lookup yields CDR1 MNHEY and CDR2 SVGAGI. The CDR3 sequence is 16 residues long. The method was immunoSEQ multiplex PCR; TCRdb's version includes in-frame clones alone and lacks a portion of them. The table records 400,000 to 450,000 clones, over 75% of them present only once. The data were taken from a study of control samples from healthy donors and cancer patients. The chain uses TRBV6-5 and TRBJ2-1, with 8 nucleotides matching TRBD2. The sequenced material came from PBMCs. The clonotype was recovered from a man aged 35-49 years with head and neck cancer. CDR3 amino acids: CASSYLSGRGYNEQFF. CDR3 nucleotides: TGTGCCAGCAGTTACCTCAGCGGGAGAGGTTACAATGAGCAGTTCTTC.